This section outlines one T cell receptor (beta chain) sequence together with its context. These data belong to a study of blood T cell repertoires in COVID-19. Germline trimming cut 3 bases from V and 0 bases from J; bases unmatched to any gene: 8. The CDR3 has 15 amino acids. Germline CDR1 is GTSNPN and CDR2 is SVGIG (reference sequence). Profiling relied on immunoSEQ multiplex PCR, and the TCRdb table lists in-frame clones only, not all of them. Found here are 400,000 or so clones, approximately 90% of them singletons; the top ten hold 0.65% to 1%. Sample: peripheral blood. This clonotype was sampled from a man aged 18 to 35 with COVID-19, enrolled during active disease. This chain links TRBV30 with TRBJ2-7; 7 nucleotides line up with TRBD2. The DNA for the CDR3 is TGTGCCTGGAGCCGGGCTAGCGGTAACTCCTACGAGCAGTACTTC. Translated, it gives CAWSRASGNSYEQYF. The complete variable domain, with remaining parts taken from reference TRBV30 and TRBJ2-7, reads SQTIHQWPATLVQPVGSPLSLECTVEGTSNPNLYWYRQAAGRGLQLLFYSVGIGQISSEVPQNLSASRPQDRQFILSSKKLLLSDSGFYLCAWSRASGNSYEQYFGPGTRLTVT.